What follows is one TCR beta chain and its context. Antigen unknown. This entry belongs to a study of cytomegalovirus exposure and HLA in healthy donors. The table came from immunoSEQ multiplex PCR; TCRdb's copy has only in-frame clones and leaves some out. The data contain some 150,000 clones, roughly 86% of them singletons. General study results and limits: According to reports, the classifier identified cytomegalovirus status with high specificity and sensitivity. In vitro, three CMV-associated chains proved specific for CMV antigens. It was 164 TCR beta chains that were listed as cytomegalovirus-associated.

The CDR3 extends over 13 amino acids. Germline values: CDR1 MGHRA, CDR2 YSYEKL. The V end was cut by 3 bases, the J end by 5 bases, with 10 bases between. This sequence was found in a young man in good health and CMV-seropositive. V and J are TRBV4-1 and TRBJ1-1; D perhaps matches TRBD1 (6 bases). Source material: PBMCs. CDR3 loop: CASSQGAHTEAFF. The DNA for the CDR3 is TGCGCCAGCAGCCAGGGGGCTCATACTGAAGCTTTCTTT.